This T cell receptor (beta chain) was captured in a study of T cells expressing NK-cell markers. Turning to the study itself: Investigators obtained TCR beta repertoires from sorted CD3+CD56+NKG2C+, CD3+CD56+NKG2C- and CD3+CD56-NKG2C+ T cells. Among eight sequenced donors, seven carried HCMV seropositivity while one was seronegative. Study-level results: Whether the expanded NKG2C+ T cell clones recognized HCMV remained unclear.

5'RACE template switching with UMIs produced the TCR beta cDNA. One entry per CDR3 protein, without DNA, is what TCRdb gives after re-calling the 5' RACE reads. Reported are about 430,000 distinct CDR3 sequences; the ten largest clones contain under 1.5%. The CDR3 has 14 amino acids. The germline V gene has CDR1 MNHEY and CDR2 SMNVEV (reference sequence). As regards this clonotype: Its antigen is currently unknown.

The sequence was obtained from a woman aged 45-65 years in good health. V is TRBV27 and J is TRBJ2-2; TCRdb's D call of TRBD2 is untestable without DNA. Material for sequencing was blood T cells: a sorted CD56 or NKG2C T cell subset, CD4+ or CD8+ T cells, or bulk PBMC T cells (not recorded which). The CDR3 protein is CASSPRADTGELFF.